This T cell receptor beta chain was found in a study of blood T cell repertoires in COVID-19. J was trimmed by 3 bases and V by 3 bases; bases with no gene match: 2. The CDR3 has 14 residues. CDR1 is SGHTA, CDR2 FQGTGA, per germline. Measured with immunoSEQ multiplex PCR; TCRdb has only the in-frame clones, and not every one. The data contain 16,000 or so clones, approximately 86% of them singletons. The sequence derives from a human donor in a cohort sampled during active COVID-19. Specimen: peripheral blood. The chain is built from TRBV7-3 and TRBJ2-3; 8 positions agree with TRBD2. The CDR3 reads CASSFGLATDTQYF. Here the CDR3 DNA reads TGTGCCAGCAGCTTCGGACTAGCTACAGATACGCAGTATTTT.